This T cell receptor beta chain was captured in a study of blood T cells in healthy people across ages. The second PCR ran about 6 to 11 cycles with a sample-barcoded 5' primer and J-beta primers. TCRdb re-derived calls from the 5' RACE reads in MiXCR, one entry per CDR3 protein. The sample has 650,000 to 1,000,000 distinct CDR3 sequences; 30% to 45% are singletons. The total RNA that was extracted per sample amounted to at least 5.5 micrograms. Looked up from germline, CDR1 is MNHNS and CDR2 is SASEGT. Trimming pared 3 bases from V and 6 bases from J, leaving 9 bases between. There are 13 residues in the CDR3.

The source of this sequence is a man aged 18 to 29 in good health. Specimen: blood. This chain joins TRBV6-1 and TRBJ1-5; D possibly corresponds to TRBD1 (5 bases). CDR3 residues: CASSERGSQPQHF. CDR3 DNA: TGTGCCAGCAGTGAGAGGGGCTCTCAGCCCCAGCATTTT.